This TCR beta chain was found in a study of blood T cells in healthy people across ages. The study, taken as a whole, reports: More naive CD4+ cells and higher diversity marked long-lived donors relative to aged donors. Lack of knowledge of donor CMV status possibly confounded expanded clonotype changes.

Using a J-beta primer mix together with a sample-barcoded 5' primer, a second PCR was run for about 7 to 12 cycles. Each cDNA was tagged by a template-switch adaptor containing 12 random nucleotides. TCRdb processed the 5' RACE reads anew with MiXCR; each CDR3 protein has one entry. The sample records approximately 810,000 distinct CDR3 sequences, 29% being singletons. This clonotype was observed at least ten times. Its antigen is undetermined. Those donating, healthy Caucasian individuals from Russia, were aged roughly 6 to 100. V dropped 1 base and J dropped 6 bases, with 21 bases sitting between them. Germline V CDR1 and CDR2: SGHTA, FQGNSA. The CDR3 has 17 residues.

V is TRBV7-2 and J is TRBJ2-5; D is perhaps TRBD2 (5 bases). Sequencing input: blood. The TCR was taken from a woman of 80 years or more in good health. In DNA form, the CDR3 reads TGTGCCAGCAGCTTAGAGGCGGTAGGCGGGTTCTGGAAGACCCAGTACTTC. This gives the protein CASSLEAVGGFWKTQYF.